A selection of T cell receptor beta chains follows, all from one sample in a study of T cell repertoires in cytomegalovirus infection. TCRdb reprocessed the reads via MiXCR and lists one record per CDR3 protein. Among about 230,000 distinct CDR3 sequences, 22% were seen once, and the ten largest hold 15% to 20%. The sample comprised CD8+ T cells from PBMCs. The origin of the receptors is a human donor in good health (CMV status not recorded). Some clones in this sample may be carry-over from other donors' samples. Both conserved end residues are part of each CDR3. D genes are given only for firm matches. Clone size appears in some rows only: once, few, many, or a class for an expanded clone.

J,D,V,size,CDR3,DNA
TRBJ2-3,TRBD2,TRBV12-3/TRBV12-4,NA,CASSYPGLAGGPSTDTQYF,TGTGCCAGCAGTTACCCTGGACTAGCGGGGGGACCTAGCACAGATACGCAGTATTTT
TRBJ1-4,NA,TRBV7-9,few,CASSLSAGGSEKLFF,TGTGCCAGCAGCTTATCTGCCGGGGGCAGCGAAAAACTGTTTTTT
TRBJ2-2,TRBD1,TRBV5-4,few,CASSYTPGQGLIGKLFF,TGTGCCAGCAGCTACACCCCCGGACAGGGGCTGATTGGGAAGCTGTTTTTT
TRBJ2-4,NA,TRBV20-1,few,CSARAVESDIQYF,TGCAGTGCTAGAGCTGTGGAAAGCGACATTCAGTACTTC
TRBJ2-1,TRBD1,TRBV7-3,many,CASSSLSGGIYNEQFF,TGTGCCAGCAGCTCACTTTCAGGGGGTATCTACAATGAGCAGTTCTTC
TRBJ1-6,NA,TRBV10-3,NA,CAISEKPSSPLHF,TGTGCCATCAGTGAAAAGCCGAGTTCACCCCTCCACTTT
TRBJ1-1,NA,TRBV7-9,once,CAGEGLGTEAFF,TGTGCCGGGGAGGGGCTGGGCACTGAAGCTTTCTTT
TRBJ2-1,NA,TRBV4-1,few,CASSQEPRYNEQFF,TGCGCCAGCAGCCAAGAGCCACGCTACAATGAGCAGTTCTTC
TRBJ2-1,NA,TRBV7-2,many,CATAASVSSYNEQFF,TGTGCCACCGCTGCTAGCGTCAGCTCCTACAATGAGCAGTTCTTC
TRBJ2-1,NA,TRBV19,NA,CASSASTGYNEQFF,TGTGCCAGTAGTGCTTCTACAGGTTATAATGAGCAGTTCTTC
TRBJ1-6,NA,TRBV29-1,NA,CSVQDSSSYNSPLHF,TGCAGCGTTCAGGACAGCAGCTCCTATAATTCACCCCTCCACTTT
TRBJ2-3,NA,TRBV2,few,CASTPGRTDTQYF,TGTGCCAGCACCCCGGGGAGAACAGATACGCAGTATTTT
TRBJ2-5,TRBD1,TRBV5-6,few,CASSDGQEQETQYF,TGTGCCAGCAGTGACGGACAGGAACAAGAGACCCAGTACTTC
TRBJ2-2,NA,TRBV7-9,NA,CVPVGAGELFF,TGTGTCCCGGTGGGGGCCGGGGAGCTGTTTTTT
TRBJ1-2,NA,TRBV2,many,CASSDPQGWVDGYTF,TGTGCCAGCAGCGATCCACAGGGTTGGGTTGATGGCTACACCTTC
TRBJ2-7,NA,TRBV15,NA,CATSRDIVTVTTYEQYF,TGTGCCACCAGCAGAGATATAGTTACAGTTACTACCTACGAGCAGTACTTC
TRBJ2-1,TRBD2,TRBV7-9,many,CASSWSVTSGGRSYNEQFF,TGTGCCAGCAGCTGGAGTGTGACTAGCGGGGGGCGGTCCTACAATGAGCAGTTCTTC
TRBJ1-4,NA,TRBV15,few,CATSRSGRSGKLFF,TGTGCCACCAGCAGATCCGGCAGATCGGGGAAACTGTTTTTT
TRBJ1-1,TRBD1,TRBV12-3/TRBV12-4,many,CASRGTAEAFF,TGTGCCAGCAGGGGGACAGCTGAAGCTTTCTTT
TRBJ2-7,NA,TRBV28,few,CASGTGSWYEQYF,TGTGCCAGCGGAACAGGGAGCTGGTACGAGCAGTACTTC
TRBJ2-5,NA,TRBV20-1,few,CSARKVQGLEQETQYF,TGCAGTGCTAGAAAAGTACAGGGATTGGAACAAGAGACCCAGTACTTC
TRBJ2-7,NA,TRBV28,NA,CVSTMVGQLYEQYF,TGTGTCAGCACCATGGTGGGTCAACTCTACGAGCAGTACTTC
TRBJ2-7,NA,TRBV12-3/TRBV12-4,few,CASSLGTIRYF,TGTGCCAGCAGTTTAGGTACAATCCGGTACTTC
TRBJ2-3,NA,TRBV14,NA,CASSRRDGPAIDTQYF,TGTGCCAGCAGCCGGCGCGACGGGCCGGCAATAGATACGCAGTATTTT
TRBJ2-7,NA,TRBV7-9,NA,CASSPRTGKGEQYF,TGTGCCAGCAGCCCCCGGACGGGGAAGGGCGAGCAGTACTTC
TRBJ2-1,TRBD1,TRBV28,NA,CASSIRGRGEQFF,TGTGCCAGCAGTATCAGGGGGCGCGGTGAGCAGTTCTTC
TRBJ2-1,NA,TRBV4-1,few,CASSQVIGNEQFF,TGCGCCAGCAGCCAAGTAATAGGGAATGAGCAGTTCTTC
TRBJ2-7,NA,TRBV2,NA,CASSPGPLYEQYF,TGTGCCAGCAGCCCTGGCCCCCTATACGAGCAGTACTTC
TRBJ1-1,NA,TRBV13,few,CASSLGAVEAFF,TGTGCCAGCAGCTTAGGGGCAGTTGAAGCTTTCTTT
TRBJ2-4,NA,TRBV11-2,NA,CASSLDPGLAKNIQYF,TGTGCCAGCAGCTTAGATCCGGGGTTAGCCAAAAACATTCAGTACTTC
TRBJ2-1,NA,TRBV30,NA,CAWSRDKYNEQFF,TGTGCCTGGAGCCGGGATAAGTACAATGAGCAGTTCTTC
TRBJ2-5,NA,TRBV7-2,few,CASSLARGRGGSQETQYF,TGTGCCAGCAGCTTAGCGAGGGGTCGTGGGGGGAGCCAAGAGACCCAGTACTTC
TRBJ2-1,NA,TRBV7-8,NA,CASSQPPDEQFF,TGTGCCAGCAGCCAACCACCGGATGAGCAGTTCTTC
TRBJ1-1,NA,TRBV29-1,few,CSVASGEAFF,TGCAGCGTTGCCAGCGGGGAAGCTTTCTTT
TRBJ1-1,NA,TRBV2,few,CASIGGFTEAFF,TGTGCCAGCATTGGGGGATTCACTGAAGCTTTCTTT
TRBJ2-1,NA,TRBV2,few,CASSEGGEQFF,TGTGCCAGCAGTGAAGGAGGCGAGCAGTTCTTC
TRBJ2-7,NA,TRBV28,many,CAIRDRSYEQYF,TGTGCCATCAGGGACCGCTCCTACGAGCAGTACTTC
TRBJ2-5,TRBD1,TRBV12-3/TRBV12-4,NA,CASSPPGQGRLETQYF,TGTGCCAGCAGTCCTCCGGGACAGGGCAGATTGGAGACCCAGTACTTC
TRBJ2-1,NA,TRBV29-1,NA,CSVEDLLGLNEQFF,TGCAGCGTTGAAGATCTTCTAGGGCTCAATGAGCAGTTCTTC
TRBJ2-7,NA,TRBV7-9,few,CASSWGNYEQYF,TGTGCCAGCAGCTGGGGAAACTACGAGCAGTACTTC
TRBJ2-7,TRBD1,TRBV6-6,NA,CAIWDRGEYEQYF,TGTGCCATCTGGGACAGGGGGGAATACGAGCAGTACTTC
TRBJ2-3,NA,TRBV27,NA,CASSFYGAETDTQYF,TGTGCCAGCAGTTTCTACGGGGCGGAGACAGATACGCAGTATTTT
TRBJ1-1,NA,TRBV29-1,few,CSVEWGANTEAFF,TGCAGCGTTGAATGGGGGGCCAACACTGAAGCTTTCTTT
TRBJ2-5,NA,TRBV14,NA,CASSQGVGGETQYF,TGTGCCAGCAGCCAAGGAGTAGGGGGAGAGACCCAGTACTTC
TRBJ1-2,NA,TRBV28,few,CASSSKTPIYRVHGYTF,TGTGCCAGCAGTTCCAAAACTCCGATCTACAGGGTTCACGGCTACACCTTC
TRBJ2-7,NA,TRBV28,NA,CASTTRWRVVNEQYF,TGTGCCAGCACTACGCGGTGGAGGGTGGTTAACGAGCAGTACTTC
TRBJ1-5,NA,TRBV12-3/TRBV12-4,few,CASSFILGGEQPQHF,TGTGCCAGCAGTTTTATTCTGGGGGGCGAACAGCCCCAGCATTTT
TRBJ2-7,NA,TRBV20-1,few,CSETGLLYEQYF,TGCAGTGAGACCGGACTGCTCTACGAGCAGTACTTC
TRBJ2-1,TRBD1,TRBV6-5,NA,CASAGGTGVWNEQFF,TGTGCCAGCGCGGGCGGGACAGGGGTTTGGAATGAGCAGTTCTTC
TRBJ2-5,NA,TRBV2,NA,CASSESLSDQETQYF,TGTGCCAGCAGTGAGAGCCTAAGCGACCAAGAGACCCAGTACTTC